A single sample is the source of the 23 T cell receptor beta chains below, sequenced in a study of spatial heterogeneity in lung cancer. From the 5' RACE reads, TCRdb called clonotypes with MiXCR, one entry per CDR3 protein. Seen here are about 1,900 distinct CDR3 sequences, 24% observed once, and the top ten hold approximately 23%. The time point is: sample taken at primary tumor resection. The sample was normal lung tissue next to the tumor, taken at surgery. The receptors come from a male donor with early-stage non-small cell lung cancer.

This clonotype has only a few counts. The V and J genes are TRBV5-1 and TRBJ2-1; D possibly corresponds to TRBD1 (6 bases). V was trimmed by 0 bases and J by 4 bases, leaving 11 bases between them. This CDR3 spans 15 amino acids. The germline V gene encodes CDR1 SGHRS and CDR2 YFSETQ. The CDR3 here is CASSLEAGDYNEQFF. The CDR3 DNA reads TGCGCCAGCAGCTTGGAGGCAGGGGATTACAATGAGCAGTTCTTC.

The chain's CDR3 is CASSRWGNEQFF. The CDR3 DNA sequence: TGTGCCAGCAGCCGTTGGGGCAATGAGCAGTTCTTC. V is TRBV3-1 and J is TRBJ2-1; D unclear. V lost 4 bases and J 6 bases, leaving 7 bases between the germline ends. Germline V gene sequence: CDR1 LGHDT, CDR2 YNNKEL (reference sequence). The CDR3 covers 12 residues.

The CDR3 DNA follows: TGTGCCAGCAGCTTAGCCTCCGGGACTAGCGTTACCTACGAGCAGTACTTC. This translates into CASSLASGTSVTYEQYF. The chain employs TRBV7-8 and TRBJ2-7; 10 positions match TRBD2. V lost 0 bases to trimming and J lost 2 bases; unmatched junction nucleotides: 7. Germline V gives CDR1 SGHVS, CDR2 FQNEAQ. The CDR3 runs 17 residues.

This sequence joins TRBV2 and TRBJ2-1; 7 bases are shared with TRBD2. The ends lost 1 base at V and 7 bases at J; junction bases unmatched: 10. The CDR3 consists of 16 residues. In germline, CDR1 is SNHLY, CDR2 FYNNEI. The CDR3 nucleotides read TGTGCCAGCAGTGAAGTGCGGGGGAACGACAAGAATGAGCAGTTCTTC. This codes for CASSEVRGNDKNEQFF.

The gene calls are TRBV7-8 and TRBJ2-5; perhaps TRBD2 as D (7 bases). The CDR3 runs to 16 residues. Germline values: CDR1 SGHVS, CDR2 FQNEAQ. Deletions cut 5 bases from V and 2 bases from J, with 18 bases between. The CDR3 DNA is TGTGCCAGCAGCCCCTTAGGGGGGGCAGGTCAAGAGACCCAGTACTTC. Translation gives CASSPLGGAGQETQYF.

This clonotype is classed as medium-sized. V is TRBV7-2 and J is TRBJ2-7, with D tentatively TRBD2 (6 bases). There are 15 residues in the CDR3. Deletions cut 5 bases from V and 3 bases from J, with 17 bases between. In germline, CDR1 is SGHTA, CDR2 FQGNSA. In DNA form, the CDR3 reads TGTGCCAGCAGCCCAACCCCCGGGACTCACTACGAGCAGTACTTC. Amino acids: CASSPTPGTHYEQYF. The full variable domain, its missing parts supplied by reference TRBV7-2 and TRBJ2-7, is GAGVSQSPSNKVTEKGKDVELRCDPISGHTALYWYRQSLGQGLEFLIYFQGNSAPDKSGLPSDRFSAERTGGSVSTLTIQRTQQEDSAVYLCASSPTPGTHYEQYFGPGTRLTVT.

This clonotype was found a few times. This sequence joins TRBV6-5 and TRBJ2-6; D is unresolved. This CDR3 comprises 13 residues. Germline CDR1 is MNHEY and CDR2 is SVGAGI. V lost 5 bases and J 3 bases, leaving 5 bases between the germline ends. The CDR3 region has the DNA TGTGCCAGCAGTGACGTTGGGGCCAACGTCCTGACTTTC. As protein: CASSDVGANVLTF.

This clonotype was counted many times. V gene TRBV9 combines with J gene TRBJ2-1; 10 bases are shared with TRBD1. V trimming: 3 bases; J trimming: 9 bases; junction bases outside the gene matches: 9. From germline, CDR1 is SGDLS and CDR2 YYNGEE. This CDR3 has 15 residues. CDR3 sequence reads: CASSAGQGTGVEQFF. CDR3 DNA: TGTGCCAGCAGCGCGGGACAGGGGACAGGTGTTGAGCAGTTCTTC. Full variable domain (rest looked up from reference TRBV9 and TRBJ2-1): DSGVTQTPKHLITATGQRVTLRCSPRSGDLSVYWYQQSLDQGLQFLIQYYNGEERAKGNILERFSAQQFPDLHSELNLSSLELGDSALYFCASSAGQGTGVEQFFGPGTRLTVL.

This chain links TRBV20-1 with TRBJ2-1, with D possibly being TRBD2 (5 bases). The germline V gene has CDR1 DFQATT and CDR2 SNEGSKA (reference sequence). V lost 6 bases to trimming and J lost 7 bases, with 13 bases between them. The CDR3 sequence is 12 residues long. CDR3 DNA sequence: TGCAGTGCGACTACAGTTATGAATGAGCAGTTCTTC. Protein sequence: CSATTVMNEQFF.

The chain combines TRBV6-2 or TRBV6-3 with TRBJ2-1, with 10 positions matching TRBD2. This CDR3 is 18 amino acids long. Looked up from germline, CDR1 is MNHEY and CDR2 is SVGEGT. V shed 4 bases, J shed 5 bases, and the junction held 14 bases outside the gene matches. CDR3 in amino acids: CASSSIPGASGRHNEQFF. DNA of the CDR3: TGTGCCAGCAGTTCGATACCGGGGGCTAGCGGGAGACACAATGAGCAGTTCTTC.

The gene calls are TRBV28 and TRBJ1-2; D may be TRBD1 (5 bases). The V end lost 4 bases, the J end lost 4 bases, and 16 bases lay between the germline ends. The CDR3 contains 15 residues. Germline V gene sequence: CDR1 MDHEN, CDR2 SYDVKM. The CDR3 sequence is CASSSPSDGAYGYTF. The CDR3 bases are TGTGCCAGCAGTTCCCCCAGCGACGGGGCCTATGGCTACACCTTC.

This clonotype is large within its sample. The chain carries TRBV18 and TRBJ2-3; D is perhaps TRBD1 (5 bases). There are 16 residues in the CDR3. Germline V gene lookup returns CDR1 KGHSH and CDR2 LQKENI. Trimming took 0 bases from V and 5 from J, leaving 15 bases between them. The chain's CDR3 is CASSPPQGRKEDTQYF. The CDR3 DNA reads as TGTGCCAGCTCACCACCTCAGGGAAGGAAGGAAGATACGCAGTATTTT.

This clonotype is judged medium-sized (0.01 to 0.1%). This chain connects TRBV27 to TRBJ1-2; TRBD1 agrees at 8 bases. The CDR3 runs 14 residues. CDR1 is MNHEY and CDR2 is SMNVEV in the germline V gene (reference sequence). V was clipped by 4 bases and J by 8 bases; unmatched bases: 9. CDR3 bases: TGTGCCAGCAGTTCCGGGACAGGTTCGAAAGGCTACACCTTC. It is translated as CASSSGTGSKGYTF.

The V gene is TRBV5-4, the J gene TRBJ1-3; the D is unclear. V was shortened by 5 bases and J by 1 base, with 10 bases between the two germline ends. The CDR3 covers 14 residues. Germline CDR1 reads SGHNT; CDR2 reads YYREEE (reference sequence). The CDR3 DNA reads TGTGCCAGCAGAGAACAGTTATCTGGAAACACCATATATTTT. Protein sequence: CASREQLSGNTIYF.

The rearrangement links TRBV5-1 to TRBJ1-1; D is unresolved. Germline V lookup: CDR1 SGHRS, CDR2 YFSETQ. The length of the CDR3 is 13 residues. Trimming cost V 4 bases and J 1 base, with 8 bases left between them. This chain's CDR3 is CASSVDGNTEAFF. The CDR3 DNA follows: TGCGCCAGCAGCGTCGACGGGAACACTGAAGCTTTCTTT.

The genes are TRBV29-1 and TRBJ2-2; no reliable D call. In germline, CDR1 is SQVTM, CDR2 ANQGSEA. The length of the CDR3 is 12 residues. V was trimmed by 4 bases and J by 4 bases, leaving 7 bases between them. CDR3 amino acids: CSVGFFTGELFF. The CDR3 nucleotides are TGCAGCGTTGGCTTTTTCACCGGGGAGCTGTTTTTT.

This clonotype was observed a few times. The rearrangement uses TRBV5-1 and TRBJ2-5; the match to TRBD1 covers 7 bases. This CDR3 spans 14 amino acids. J gave up 5 bases and V 2 bases, and 6 bases lay outside the gene matches. Germline CDR1 is SGHRS and CDR2 is YFSETQ. Here the CDR3 DNA reads TGCGCCAGCAGCTTTAGGGGGCGCGACGAGACCCAGTACTTC. Protein product: CASSFRGRDETQYF.

This clonotype has only a few counts. This chain connects TRBV5-5 to TRBJ2-3, with D unclear. Germline V CDR1 and CDR2: SGHKS, YYEKEE (reference sequence). The CDR3 length is 12 residues. V lost 4 bases and J 6 bases, leaving 9 bases between the germline ends. CDR3 DNA: TGTGCCAGCAGCCCGACTGAGGATACGCAGTATTTT. Translating it yields CASSPTEDTQYF.

This clonotype was counted a few times. The V gene is TRBV6-5, the J gene TRBJ1-2; D remains unclear. Germline CDR1 reads MNHEY; CDR2 reads SVGAGI. V dropped 6 bases and J dropped 1 base, with 12 bases sitting between them. The CDR3 has 14 residues. CDR3 protein: CASSPGVRNYGYTF. In DNA, the CDR3 is TGTGCCAGCAGCCCAGGAGTACGTAACTATGGCTACACCTTC.

This clonotype turned up a few times. The CDR3 nucleotides read TGTGCCAGCAGCAAAGCGCTTTCTACGTCCCGGGACATTTCCTACGAGCAGTACTTC. This codes for CASSKALSTSRDISYEQYF. This chain connects TRBV21-1 to TRBJ2-7; no check of the table's D call, TRBD1, against the DNA was made. TRBV21-1 is a pseudogene segment. The CDR3 has 19 amino acids.

This clonotype has a handful of counts. This chain links TRBV6-2 or TRBV6-3 with TRBJ1-1; possibly TRBD1 for D (6 bases). This CDR3 is 16 amino acids long. Trimming took off 4 bases at V and 1 base at J, with 16 bases between the two ends. CDR1 MNHEY and CDR2 SVGEGT come from the germline V gene. The CDR3 protein is CASSSLGGAWNTEAFF. The DNA for the CDR3 is TGTGCCAGCAGTTCATTGGGGGGGGCCTGGAACACTGAAGCTTTCTTT.

The rearrangement joins TRBV20-1 to TRBJ2-7; a weak D match, TRBD2 (6 bases). The ends were cut back, 3 bases at V and 1 base at J, with 16 bases in the middle. Germline V gives CDR1 DFQATT, CDR2 SNEGSKA (reference sequence). CDR3 size: 15 residues. The CDR3 region has the DNA TGCAGTGCTAGTGCCGCCCGGGACTTTTCCTACGAGCAGTACTTC. It yields the protein CSASAARDFSYEQYF.

This clonotype is judged large. V usage is TRBV13 and J usage is TRBJ2-2; no firm D call. The V and J ends lost 5 bases and 3 bases respectively, with 7 bases between them. Per germline, CDR1 PRHDT and CDR2 FYEKMQ (reference sequence). The CDR3 consists of 13 residues. The CDR3, as DNA: TGTGCCAGCAGCCCCCCATACACCGGGGAGCTGTTTTTT. It encodes CASSPPYTGELFF.